This passage covers 32 T cell receptor beta chains from one sample sequenced in a study of graft-versus-host responses after intestinal transplantation. Processing of graft tissue released intraepithelial and lamina propria lymphocytes. The protocol was immunoSEQ multiplex PCR, while the TCRdb copy is restricted to in-frame clones and leaves out a portion. Found here are under 75,000 clones, around nine tenths of them singletons; the top ten hold under 2%. Sequences were derived from ileum tissue, sampled 350 to 400 days after transplant. These receptor sequences come from a human patient who received an intestinal transplant, so some T cells may come from the graft donor.

The chain combines TRBV12-5 with TRBJ2-3; 7 nucleotides align to TRBD1. Germline lookup yields CDR1 LGHNT and CDR2 FRNRAP. Germline trimming cut 7 bases from V and 2 bases from J; bases unmatched to any gene: 12. The CDR3 spans 16 residues. The CDR3 here is CASATRQGLPTDTQYF. CDR3 nucleotide sequence: TGTGCTAGTGCCACCCGACAGGGCCTTCCCACAGATACGCAGTATTTT.

The V gene is TRBV6-4, the J gene TRBJ2-2, with no clear D. V lost 0 bases and J 8 bases, leaving 4 bases between the germline ends. The CDR3 sequence is 12 residues long. Germline CDR1 reads MRHNA; CDR2 reads SNTAGT. CDR3 residues: CASSDSGGELFF. DNA of the CDR3: TGTGCCAGCAGTGACTCGGGGGGGGAGCTGTTTTTT.

The J gene is TRBJ2-7, the V gene TRBV4-1; maybe TRBD1 (6 bases). Deletions cut 4 bases from V and 2 bases from J, with 18 bases between. The CDR3 is made up of 16 amino acids. Germline CDR1 and CDR2: MGHRA and YSYEKL. DNA of the CDR3: TGCGCCAGCAGCCCCTCCGCGACAGGACCGCCCTACGAGCAGTACTTC. Protein sequence: CASSPSATGPPYEQYF.

The gene calls are TRBV30 and TRBJ1-5, with D maybe TRBD1 (6 bases). Trimming took off 0 bases at V and 11 bases at J, with 8 bases between the two ends. The V gene's germline CDR1 is GTSNPN and CDR2 SVGIG (reference sequence). This CDR3 comprises 11 residues. CDR3 in amino acids: CAWSVTGTQHF. The DNA for the CDR3 is TGTGCCTGGAGTGTTACAGGGACCCAGCATTTT.

V gene TRBV28 combines with J gene TRBJ1-2, with 9 nucleotides matching TRBD1. The CDR3 length is 14 residues. The V segment lost 1 base and the J segment 8 bases; nucleotides outside the gene matches: 5. Germline values: CDR1 MDHEN, CDR2 SYDVKM. The chain's CDR3 is CASSLSGTGRGYTF. CDR3 sequence (DNA): TGTGCCAGCAGTTTATCCGGGACAGGGCGAGGCTACACCTTC.

CDR3 in amino acids: CSVEGPSGHSYNEQFF. The DNA for the CDR3 is TGCAGCGTTGAAGGCCCCTCGGGACACTCCTACAATGAGCAGTTCTTC. This chain uses TRBV29-1 with TRBJ2-1, with D maybe TRBD1 (6 bases). The CDR3 runs 16 residues. V lost 1 base to trimming and J lost 0 bases, with 13 bases between them. Germline CDR1 SQVTM, CDR2 ANQGSEA.

The chain is built from TRBV2 and TRBJ1-1; 7 nucleotides line up with TRBD1. The CDR3 length is 15 residues. Germline V gives CDR1 SNHLY, CDR2 FYNNEI. V was clipped by 5 bases and J by 0 bases; unmatched bases: 6. CDR3 region: CASSPGTVMNTEAFF. DNA for the CDR3: TGTGCCAGCAGTCCCGGGACAGTCATGAACACTGAAGCTTTCTTT.

This clone was found once. The rearrangement uses TRBV4-1 and TRBJ2-1; tentative D call: TRBD1 (5 bases). The V end lost 0 bases, the J end lost 7 bases, and 13 bases lay between the germline ends. Germline-derived CDR1 and CDR2 are MGHRA and YSYEKL. This CDR3 region has 15 residues. The CDR3: CASSQDLLGDNEQFF. DNA of the CDR3: TGCGCCAGCAGCCAAGATCTCCTAGGGGATAATGAGCAGTTCTTC.

This clone was observed a single time. The chain links TRBV11-2 to TRBJ2-7, with 9 bases lining up with TRBD1. The CDR3 length is 15 residues. The V gene's germline CDR1 is SGHAT and CDR2 FQNNGV. Trimming at V came to 6 bases and at J to 0 bases, leaving 6 bases not matched to a gene. The CDR3 nucleotides read TGTGCCAGCAGGGGGTGGGACAGGGTCTCCTACGAGCAGTACTTC. Translating it yields CASRGWDRVSYEQYF. The whole variable domain, filled in from reference TRBV11-2 and TRBJ2-7, reads EAGVAQSPRYKIIEKRQSVAFWCNPISGHATLYWYQQILGQGPKLLIQFQNNGVVDDSQLPKDRFSAERLKGVDSTLKIQPAKLEDSAVYLCASRGWDRVSYEQYFGPGTRLTVT.

The DNA of the CDR3 is TGTGCCAGCAGCTTGACATTGTCCACAGATACGCAGTATTTT. As protein: CASSLTLSTDTQYF. This chain links TRBV7-3 with TRBJ2-3; D is uncertain. This CDR3 has 14 residues. Germline CDR1 is SGHTA and CDR2 is FQGTGA. Trimming removed 3 bases from V and 2 bases from J, with 9 bases in between.

V gene TRBV29-1 combines with J gene TRBJ2-1, with 9 bases lining up with TRBD2. The CDR3 length is 15 residues. The V gene end was trimmed by 4 bases and the J gene end by 4 bases; junction bases not matched to a gene: 8. The germline V gene has CDR1 SQVTM and CDR2 ANQGSEA. The chain's CDR3 is CSVVRGTSLYNEQFF. CDR3 sequence (DNA): TGCAGCGTTGTGCGGGGGACTAGCCTATACAATGAGCAGTTCTTC.

The gene calls are TRBV10-3 and TRBJ2-1, with D possibly being TRBD1 or TRBD2 (7 bases each). CDR3 size: 15 residues. Trimming took off 7 bases at V and 8 bases at J, with 21 bases between the two ends. Germline V lookup: CDR1 ENHRY, CDR2 SYGVKD. The CDR3 spells CAINGLDREGDEQFF. The CDR3 DNA follows: TGTGCCATCAATGGACTCGACAGGGAGGGTGATGAGCAGTTCTTC.

Here the CDR3 reads CASRIGTGGYNEQFF. CDR3 sequence (DNA): TGTGCCAGCAGAATCGGGACAGGGGGCTACAATGAGCAGTTCTTC. The chain carries TRBV28 and TRBJ2-1, with TRBD1 matching 11 bases. This CDR3 region has 15 residues. The V gene end was trimmed by 6 bases and the J gene end by 3 bases; junction bases not matched to a gene: 4. CDR1 and CDR2 from the germline V gene are MDHEN and SYDVKM.

This clone occurred a few times. The chain employs TRBV15 and TRBJ1-1; no clear D. The germline V gene encodes CDR1 LNHNV and CDR2 YYDKDF (reference sequence). V shed 1 base and J shed 0 bases, with 9 bases lying between them. The CDR3 consists of 15 residues. CDR3 nucleotides: TGTGCCACCAGCAGAGGGACTGAGATGAACACTGAAGCTTTCTTT. This gives the protein CATSRGTEMNTEAFF.

The genes are TRBV4-1 and TRBJ2-1, with a tentative D call TRBD1 (6 bases). The V and J ends lost 0 bases and 4 bases respectively, with 13 bases between them. This CDR3 is 16 amino acids long. The germline CDR1 and CDR2 sequences are MGHRA and YSYEKL. CDR3 amino acids: CASSQERTVPYNEQFF. The DNA of the CDR3 is TGCGCCAGCAGCCAAGAAAGGACAGTCCCATACAATGAGCAGTTCTTC.

V gene TRBV4-1 combines with J gene TRBJ2-7, with 10 bases that match TRBD2. This CDR3 has 15 residues. After removal of 1 base from V and 2 bases from J, the junction contained 2 bases not matched to a gene. The germline CDR1 and CDR2 sequences are MGHRA and YSYEKL. CDR3 sequence: CASSQGLAGAYEQYF. As DNA, the CDR3 is TGCGCCAGCAGCCAAGGACTAGCGGGTGCCTACGAGCAGTACTTC.

In this sample, this clone turned up a few times. The chain carries TRBV4-1 and TRBJ2-2, with D hard to call. Trimming removed 0 bases at V and 8 bases at J, with 13 bases between. Germline CDR1 MGHRA, CDR2 YSYEKL. The CDR3 contains 15 residues. CDR3 loop: CASSQEELLGGELFF. The CDR3 DNA sequence: TGCGCCAGCAGCCAAGAAGAGCTACTGGGGGGGGAGCTGTTTTTT.

The chain carries TRBV10-1 and TRBJ2-3, with 7 bases fitting TRBD2. In germline, CDR1 is WNHNN, CDR2 SYGVQD (reference sequence). V shed 4 bases, J shed 5 bases, and the junction held 9 bases outside the gene matches. There are 15 residues in the CDR3. The CDR3 region is CASSGGGLDRDTQYF. The CDR3 region has the DNA TGCGCCAGCAGTGGAGGAGGACTAGACAGAGATACGCAGTATTTT.

This clone was seen a few times. The CDR3 nucleotides read TGCGCCAGCAGCTTGTCCCCCCTTACCCTGTGGGAGCAGTACTTC. Translating it yields CASSLSPLTLWEQYF. The chain is built from TRBV5-1 and TRBJ2-7; D not resolved. The CDR3 totals 15 residues. The V end was cut by 1 base, the J end by 7 bases, with 18 bases between. Germline loops: CDR1 SGHRS, CDR2 YFSETQ.

This chain uses TRBV6-5 with TRBJ2-1; D gene ambiguous. CDR3 length equals 13 residues. V lost 6 bases and J lost 4, with 10 bases in between. Germline lookup yields CDR1 MNHEY and CDR2 SVGAGI. The CDR3 reads CASRPFVYNEQFF. The DNA for the CDR3 is TGTGCCAGCAGGCCCTTCGTGTACAATGAGCAGTTCTTC.

For this clone: One end of the junction fails to match germline, which may point to a read error. This chain connects TRBV4-1 to TRBJ1-1, with D unclear. The CDR3 totals 15 residues. Germline assignment: CDR1 MGHRA and CDR2 YSYEKL. CDR3 loop: CTSSHDISLNTEAFF. The CDR3 coding sequence is TGCACCAGCAGCCATGATATCTCCTTGAACACTGAAGCTTTCTTT.

The chain uses TRBV11-2 and TRBJ2-1; 8 bases match TRBD2. There are 16 residues in the CDR3. In germline, CDR1 is SGHAT, CDR2 FQNNGV. The J segment lost 7 bases and the V segment lost 4 bases, leaving 12 bases of the junction unmatched. The DNA for the CDR3 is TGTGCCAGCAGCTCCCCCATGGGAGCGGGAGAAAATGAGCAGTTCTTC. Its translation is CASSSPMGAGENEQFF.

The chain uses TRBV6-1 and TRBJ2-5; D may be TRBD2 (6 bases). Germline V gives CDR1 MNHNS, CDR2 SASEGT. The length of the CDR3 is 13 residues. Trimming took 2 bases from V and 5 from J, leaving 9 bases between them. The CDR3 DNA reads as TGTGCCAGCAGTGAACTAGGGAGGGAGACCCAGTACTTC. Its translation is CASSELGRETQYF.

This clone was counted once. The rearrangement links TRBV6-5 to TRBJ2-2; D gene ambiguous. The V end was cut by 5 bases, the J end by 7 bases, with 11 bases between. The CDR3 spans 13 residues. Looked up from germline, CDR1 is MNHEY and CDR2 is SVGAGI. This CDR3 is CASSILRDGELFF. The DNA for the CDR3 is TGTGCCAGCAGTATCTTAAGGGACGGGGAGCTGTTTTTT.

The gene calls are TRBV6-6 and TRBJ2-7; weak D call: TRBD1 (5 bases). This CDR3 comprises 14 residues. Germline CDR1 MNHNY, CDR2 SVGAGI (reference sequence). With 4 bases removed from V and 2 bases from J, the gap between germline ends came to 12 bases. CDR3 region: CASSWIGEAYEQYF. CDR3 nucleotides: TGTGCCAGCAGTTGGATAGGGGAAGCCTACGAGCAGTACTTC.

The chain carries TRBV28 and TRBJ2-3, with 10 bases matching TRBD2. V shed 3 bases and J 3 bases; nucleotides not matched to a gene: 6. This CDR3 is built from 16 residues. Germline CDR1 reads MDHEN; CDR2 reads SYDVKM. The CDR3 here is CASSFPGLAKTDTQYF. The CDR3 DNA follows: TGTGCCAGCAGTTTCCCGGGACTAGCGAAGACAGATACGCAGTATTTT.

The V call is TRBV19, the J call TRBJ2-5, with D uncertain. V shed 6 bases and J shed 5 bases, with 4 bases lying between them. Per germline, CDR1 LNHDA and CDR2 SQIVND (reference sequence). This CDR3 is built from 10 residues. The CDR3 nucleotides read TGTGCCAGTAGGGGCGAGACCCAGTACTTC. It codes for CASRGETQYF.

The CDR3 region is CSVGDLTDTQYF. The CDR3, as DNA: TGCAGCGTTGGGGACCTCACAGATACGCAGTATTTT. The chain employs TRBV29-1 and TRBJ2-3; TRBD1 or TRBD2 may be the D gene (5 bases each). The CDR3 extends over 12 amino acids. CDR1 is SQVTM and CDR2 is ANQGSEA in the germline V gene. The ends were cut back, 4 bases at V and 2 bases at J, with 7 bases in the middle.

Only a few counts were recorded for this clone. The chain recombines TRBV15 with TRBJ1-2; D not resolved. Looked up from germline, CDR1 is LNHNV and CDR2 is YYDKDF (reference sequence). V dropped 3 bases and J dropped 2 bases, with 4 bases sitting between them. This CDR3 spans 12 amino acids. CDR3 sequence: CATSSSNYGYTF. CDR3 sequence (DNA): TGTGCCACCAGCAGCAGCAACTATGGCTACACCTTC.

The genes are TRBV6-1 and TRBJ2-3; the match to TRBD1 covers 8 bases. Germline trimming cut 8 bases from V and 0 bases from J; bases unmatched to any gene: 4. The CDR3 covers 14 residues. CDR1 is MNHNS and CDR2 is SASEGT in the germline V gene. CDR3 sequence reads: CASVGTGSTDTQYF. As DNA, the CDR3 is TGTGCCAGCGTCGGGACAGGCAGCACAGATACGCAGTATTTT.

The chain joins TRBV19 to TRBJ2-1; a possible D gene is TRBD2 (6 bases). CDR1 is LNHDA and CDR2 is SQIVND in the germline V gene (reference sequence). V lost 6 bases, J lost 0 bases, and 9 bases lay in between. The CDR3 has 14 residues. CDR3 sequence (DNA): TGTGCCAGTAGGGCGGGGAGCTCCTACAATGAGCAGTTCTTC. It encodes CASRAGSSYNEQFF.

This clone occurred a few times. The junction departs from germline at one end; a sequencing error may be responsible. V usage is TRBV7-9 and J usage is TRBJ2-1; D gene unclear. The CDR3 has 11 residues. The V gene's germline CDR1 is SEHNR and CDR2 FQNEAQ (reference sequence). In nucleotides, the CDR3 is TGTGCCAGCAGCTCCCACAATGAGCAGTTCTTC. The encoded protein is CASSSHNEQFF.